Shown below are 26 T cell receptor beta chains from a single sample sequenced in a study of shared clonotypes between healthy human individuals. Naivety among CD8 cells was defined by CD45RO negativity and positive CCR7 selection, thereby excluding terminally differentiated effector memory CD45RA+ cells. Repertoires were generated with immunoSEQ multiplex PCR, while TCRdb's copy carries only in-frame clones and drops some. This sample has 1.5 million to 2.5 million clones, with about 95% found just once. Sequencing was done on a sample of naive CD8+ T cells sorted from blood. The source is a man aged 18 to 30 in good health.

The rearrangement joins TRBV7-3 to TRBJ2-5; D assignment may be TRBD1 or TRBD2 (5 bases each). With 5 bases removed from V and 1 base from J, the gap between germline ends came to 11 bases. The CDR3 totals 14 residues. From germline, CDR1 is SGHTA and CDR2 FQGTGA. CDR3 sequence reads: CASSPGPPQETQYF. The CDR3, as DNA: TGTGCCAGCAGCCCGGGACCACCCCAAGAGACCCAGTACTTC.

This clone was seen more than once but under ten times. V usage is TRBV19 and J usage is TRBJ1-2; 8 bases map to TRBD1. The CDR3 covers 13 residues. The germline V gene has CDR1 LNHDA and CDR2 SQIVND (reference sequence). J lost 6 bases, V lost 9 bases, and 9 bases had no gene match. CDR3 DNA sequence: TGTGCCAGCAGCGGACAGGGCGGCCATGGCTACACCTTC. It codes for CASSGQGGHGYTF.

The chain links TRBV7-8 to TRBJ2-7; possible D gene TRBD1, 5 bases. The CDR3 length is 14 residues. CDR1 and CDR2 (germline): SGHVS, FQNEAQ. V was shortened by 7 bases and J by 3 bases, with 16 bases between the two germline ends. As DNA, the CDR3 is TGTGCCAGCATGGTTCCGGATCAGGGCTACGAGCAGTACTTC. Its translation is CASMVPDQGYEQYF.

The CDR3 DNA sequence: TGTGCCTGGAGTTTAGGTGGGGCCCCCACAGATACGCAGTATTTT. Residues: CAWSLGGAPTDTQYF. The chain recombines TRBV30 with TRBJ2-3; possible D gene TRBD1, 5 bases. The germline gives CDR1 GTSNPN, CDR2 SVGIG (reference sequence). V lost 2 bases and J 2 bases, leaving 14 bases between the germline ends. There are 15 residues in the CDR3.

CDR3 nucleotide sequence: TGTGCCAGCAGCTTGACAGGGCGGAGTGAAAAACTGTTTTTT. Translated, it gives CASSLTGRSEKLFF. The chain has TRBV11-2 and TRBJ1-4, with 7 bases fitting TRBD1. This CDR3 has 14 residues. With V trimmed by 3 bases and J by 7 bases, 5 bases remained unmatched. Germline V gives CDR1 SGHAT, CDR2 FQNNGV. Full variable domain (rest looked up from reference TRBV11-2 and TRBJ1-4): EAGVAQSPRYKIIEKRQSVAFWCNPISGHATLYWYQQILGQGPKLLIQFQNNGVVDDSQLPKDRFSAERLKGVDSTLKIQPAKLEDSAVYLCASSLTGRSEKLFFGSGTQLSVL.

This chain joins TRBV5-4 and TRBJ2-7; D tentatively fits TRBD1 or TRBD2 (6 bases each). Per the germline V gene, CDR1 is SGHNT and CDR2 is YYREEE (reference sequence). The CDR3 covers 17 residues. V was cut by 4 bases and J by 3 bases, with 23 bases left in between. CDR3 in DNA: TGTGCCAGCAGCCGGGGGAGAGAGACAGGCCTCCACTACGAGCAGTACTTC. Residues: CASSRGRETGLHYEQYF.

The V call is TRBV7-9, the J call TRBJ2-7; 7 nucleotides line up with TRBD1. The CDR3 extends over 15 amino acids. In germline, CDR1 is SEHNR, CDR2 FQNEAQ (reference sequence). The trim removed 0 bases at V and 5 bases at J, leaving 7 bases unmatched. This chain's CDR3 is CASSLAQGVENEQYF. In DNA form, the CDR3 reads TGTGCCAGCAGCTTAGCGCAGGGGGTAGAAAACGAGCAGTACTTC.

The DNA of the CDR3 is TGTGCCAGCCAGGGGGCAAACAGAAACGAGCAGTACTTC. As protein: CASQGANRNEQYF. V is TRBV2 and J is TRBJ2-7, with 8 bases lining up with TRBD1. In germline, CDR1 is SNHLY, CDR2 FYNNEI. CDR3 length: 13 residues. J gave up 5 bases and V 8 bases, and 8 bases lay outside the gene matches.

The chain carries TRBV19 and TRBJ1-2; the D is unclear. The germline V and J ends were trimmed by 3 bases and 6 bases, with 14 bases remaining between them. The germline V gene has CDR1 LNHDA and CDR2 SQIVND (reference sequence). This CDR3 spans 14 amino acids. The CDR3 nucleotides read TGTGCCAGTAGTATTCGCCGACGAACAGATGGCTACACCTTC. This encodes CASSIRRRTDGYTF.

The genes are TRBV27 and TRBJ2-7, with D perhaps TRBD1 (7 bases). Germline CDR1 MNHEY, CDR2 SMNVEV (reference sequence). The CDR3 is 16 residues long. V shed 5 bases and J shed 3 bases, with 20 bases lying between them. The CDR3 is CASSPSTGEDYYEQYF. Written as DNA, the CDR3 is TGTGCCAGCAGTCCATCTACAGGGGAGGACTACTACGAGCAGTACTTC.

This chain joins TRBV27 and TRBJ2-7; 8 nucleotides line up with TRBD2. The junction had 5 bases not matched to a gene; V was cut back by 7 bases and J by 6 bases. The CDR3 is 12 amino acids. The germline V gene has CDR1 MNHEY and CDR2 SMNVEV (reference sequence). CDR3 protein: CASTTGGREQYF. CDR3 DNA sequence: TGTGCCAGCACGACGGGAGGGCGCGAGCAGTACTTC.

The rearrangement joins TRBV29-1 to TRBJ2-6; no reliable D call. CDR3 length equals 15 residues. The germline V gene has CDR1 SQVTM and CDR2 ANQGSEA. Trimming removed 4 bases at V and 0 bases at J, with 10 bases between. The CDR3 DNA is TGCAGCGTTGTAAGGGTCGGCTCTGGGGCCAACGTCCTGACTTTC. It encodes CSVVRVGSGANVLTF.

The chain links TRBV6-1 to TRBJ1-2; D gene unclear. The CDR3 sequence is 19 residues long. CDR1 is MNHNS and CDR2 is SASEGT in the germline V gene. Trimming took 0 bases from V and 3 from J, leaving 23 bases between them. The CDR3 loop reads CASSEAGGSGGPLYYGYTF. The CDR3 coding sequence is TGTGCCAGCAGTGAAGCAGGAGGGTCCGGCGGACCACTATACTATGGCTACACCTTC.

V usage is TRBV7-3 and J usage is TRBJ2-1; D is undetermined. The V gene's germline CDR1 is SGHTA and CDR2 FQGTGA. V was cut by 0 bases and J by 6 bases, with 6 bases left in between. The CDR3 runs to 13 residues. CDR3 DNA sequence: TGTGCCAGCAGCTTAACGGGTCCCAATGAGCAGTTCTTC. Translating it yields CASSLTGPNEQFF.

This chain connects TRBV27 to TRBJ2-1; 9 bases are shared with TRBD1. From germline, CDR1 is MNHEY and CDR2 SMNVEV (reference sequence). The V segment lost 5 bases and the J segment 9 bases; nucleotides outside the gene matches: 5. CDR3 length equals 13 residues. CDR3 amino acids: CASSPGTGSEQFF. CDR3 coding DNA: TGTGCCAGCAGTCCAGGGACAGGGTCTGAGCAGTTCTTC.

The chain is built from TRBV19 and TRBJ2-2; D is ambiguous. The CDR3 is 15 amino acids. In germline, CDR1 is LNHDA, CDR2 SQIVND (reference sequence). V was pared by 6 bases and J by 1 base, with 12 bases between. The CDR3 sequence is CASSARRGNTGELFF. CDR3 nucleotides: TGTGCCAGTAGCGCCCGTCGTGGGAACACCGGGGAGCTGTTTTTT.

V is TRBV6-5 and J is TRBJ2-3; TRBD2 aligns across 13 bases. Looked up from germline, CDR1 is MNHEY and CDR2 is SVGAGI. Trimming at V came to 10 bases and at J to 6 bases, leaving 10 bases not matched to a gene. The CDR3 length is 15 residues. The chain's CDR3 is CATRPGLAGDDTQYF. As DNA, the CDR3 is TGTGCCACCAGACCTGGACTAGCGGGGGATGATACGCAGTATTTT.

The V call is TRBV4-1, the J call TRBJ1-5; 12 bases match TRBD1. Germline-derived CDR1 and CDR2 are MGHRA and YSYEKL. The V and J ends lost 4 bases and 7 bases, in that order; junction bases with no gene match: 2. This CDR3 comprises 14 residues. The CDR3, as DNA: TGCGCCAGCAGCCTGGGACAGGGGGCACAGCCCCAGCATTTT. Protein sequence: CASSLGQGAQPQHF.

With regard to this clone: One junction end disagrees with the germline gene, perhaps due to a read error. The sample holds other DNA sequences that translate to the same CDR3. The chain combines TRBV29-1 with TRBJ1-2, with TRBD1 identical over 9 bases. From germline, CDR1 is SQVTM and CDR2 ANQGSEA. This CDR3 has 12 residues. The CDR3 spells CSVEGQGYGYTF. The CDR3 DNA reads TGCAGCGTCGAAGGACAGGGGTATGGCTACACCTTC.

The chain recombines TRBV4-1 with TRBJ2-7; TRBD1 matches at 10 bases. V lost 3 bases to trimming and J lost 5 bases; unmatched junction nucleotides: 7. CDR3 size: 15 residues. Germline V lookup: CDR1 MGHRA, CDR2 YSYEKL. Here the CDR3 reads CASSQRQGALNEQYF. The CDR3 bases are TGCGCCAGCAGCCAGAGACAGGGGGCTCTTAACGAGCAGTACTTC.

Details on this clone: A junction end diverges from the germline sequence, so it may reflect a read error. The V gene is TRBV29-1, the J gene TRBJ2-7; TRBD1 matches 7 bases. The CDR3 is made up of 14 amino acids. Germline V gene data show CDR1 as SQVTM and CDR2 as ANQGSEA. The CDR3 DNA sequence: TGCAGCGTCGAAGTCCGGGACAGAACCTACGAGCAGTACTTC. It translates to CSVEVRDRTYEQYF.

This clone was picked up one time. This sequence joins TRBV5-4 and TRBJ1-4, with D possibly TRBD1 on 6 matching bases. Trimming left V 1 base short and J 5 bases short, with 15 bases between. This CDR3 region has 16 residues. Germline CDR1 reads SGHNT; CDR2 reads YYREEE (reference sequence). CDR3: CASSLSIGGENEKLFF. CDR3 sequence (DNA): TGTGCCAGCAGCTTGTCCATAGGGGGGGAAAATGAAAAACTGTTTTTT.

The chain has TRBV29-1 and TRBJ1-2; D is possibly TRBD1 (5 bases). V lost 5 bases to trimming and J lost 8 bases, with 15 bases between them. CDR1 and CDR2 from the germline V gene are SQVTM and ANQGSEA. The CDR3 totals 12 residues. The CDR3 loop is CSVPLGDGGYTF. The CDR3 DNA reads as TGCAGCGTTCCCCTGGGGGATGGGGGCTACACCTTC.

This chain uses TRBV2 with TRBJ1-1, with TRBD1 as a possible D gene (6 bases). From germline, CDR1 is SNHLY and CDR2 FYNNEI. The CDR3 covers 10 residues. V dropped 9 bases and J dropped 4 bases, with 6 bases sitting between them. CDR3 coding DNA: TGTGCCAGAGGGGGCACTGAAGCTTTCTTT. Residues: CARGGTEAFF.

V is TRBV9 and J is TRBJ2-3; D is possibly TRBD1 or TRBD2 (5 bases each). This CDR3 contains 17 residues. CDR1 is SGDLS and CDR2 is YYNGEE in the germline V gene. V was trimmed by 2 bases and J by 1 base, leaving 17 bases between them. Written as DNA, the CDR3 is TGTGCCAGCAGCGTGGACATCAGGCTAGCTCGCACAGATACGCAGTATTTT. As protein: CASSVDIRLARTDTQYF.

This chain connects TRBV7-6 to TRBJ2-5; 12 nucleotides agree with TRBD2. J was trimmed by 2 bases and V by 5 bases; bases with no gene match: 12. The germline V gene encodes CDR1 SGHVS and CDR2 FNYEAQ. The CDR3 length is 18 residues. The CDR3, as DNA: TGTGCCAGCAGCCCCGCGATACTAGCGGGGGGATCTCAAGAGACCCAGTACTTC. It codes for CASSPAILAGGSQETQYF.